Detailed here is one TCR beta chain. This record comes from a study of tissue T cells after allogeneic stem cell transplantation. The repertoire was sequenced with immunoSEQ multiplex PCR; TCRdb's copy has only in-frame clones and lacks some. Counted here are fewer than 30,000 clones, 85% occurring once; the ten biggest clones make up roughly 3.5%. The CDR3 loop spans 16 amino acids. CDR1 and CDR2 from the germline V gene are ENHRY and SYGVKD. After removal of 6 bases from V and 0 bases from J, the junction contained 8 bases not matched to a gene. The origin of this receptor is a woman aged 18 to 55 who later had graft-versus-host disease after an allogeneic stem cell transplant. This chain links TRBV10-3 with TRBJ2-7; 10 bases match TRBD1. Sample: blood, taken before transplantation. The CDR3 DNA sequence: TGTGCCATCAGATCGCCGGGACAGGGGTACTCCTACGAGCAGTACTTC. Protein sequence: CAIRSPGQGYSYEQYF.